One sample yielded the 6 T cell receptor beta chains listed below, sequenced in a study of T cell responses to AZD1222 COVID-19 vaccine. Data came from immunoSEQ multiplex PCR; TCRdb stores just in-frame clones and leaves some out. The sample has around 72,000 clones; around 90% are singletons. The specimen was peripheral blood, collected on day 0 of AZD1222 vaccination. Receptors were obtained from an adult in good health.

About this clone itself: A read error may produce the germline difference seen at one junction end. Here the CDR3 reads CASSLGSTGAQYF. The CDR3 DNA reads TGTGCTAGCAGCTTGGGATCTACAGGGGCCCAGTACTTC. The chain links TRBV7-7 to TRBJ2-5; 7 bases agree with TRBD1. The CDR3 has 13 residues. CDR1 SSHAT and CDR2 FNYEAQ come from the germline V gene (reference sequence).

The chain employs TRBV9 and TRBJ2-2, with 7 bases identical to TRBD2. The V gene end was trimmed by 0 bases and the J gene end by 4 bases; junction bases not matched to a gene: 3. CDR1 is SGDLS, CDR2 YYNGEE, per germline. The CDR3 has 15 amino acids. CDR3 DNA sequence: TGTGCCAGCAGCGTAGGGAGGGAGGGCACCGGGGAGCTGTTTTTT. As protein: CASSVGREGTGELFF.

The chain is built from TRBV7-2 and TRBJ2-2; TRBD2 agrees at 8 bases. The CDR3 contains 18 residues. Trimming removed 1 base from V and 0 bases from J; junction bases left unmatched: 7. Germline V gene sequence: CDR1 SGHTA, CDR2 FQGNSA. CDR3 in amino acids: CASSLGLAGSANTGELFF. As DNA, the CDR3 is TGTGCCAGCAGCTTAGGGCTAGCGGGTTCCGCGAACACCGGGGAGCTGTTTTTT.

This chain uses TRBV9 with TRBJ2-5; the D is unclear. The CDR3 extends over 14 amino acids. The V and J ends lost 4 bases and 3 bases respectively, with 13 bases between them. CDR1 is SGDLS and CDR2 is YYNGEE in the germline V gene. The CDR3 sequence is CASSIGLSEETQYF. CDR3 in DNA: TGTGCCAGCAGCATCGGGCTTTCCGAAGAGACCCAGTACTTC.

This chain links TRBV6-5 with TRBJ1-1; D possibly corresponds to TRBD1 (6 bases). Germline V gene data show CDR1 as MNHEY and CDR2 as SVGAGI. This CDR3 spans 12 amino acids. Trimming took off 6 bases at V and 10 bases at J, with 15 bases between the two ends. This CDR3 reads CASRVRGQGAFF. CDR3 nucleotide sequence: TGTGCCAGCAGGGTCAGGGGCCAGGGAGCTTTCTTT.

In this sample, this clone turned up a few times. In nucleotides, the CDR3 is TGTGCCAGCAAGAAAAGTCGGCAGCATAATTCACCCCTCCACTTT. This codes for CASKKSRQHNSPLHF. This chain links TRBV28 with TRBJ1-6; D is unresolved. Germline CDR1 and CDR2: MDHEN and SYDVKM. Between the trimmed V and J ends, which lost 7 bases and 5 bases, there was a span of 15 bases. The CDR3 length is 15 residues.